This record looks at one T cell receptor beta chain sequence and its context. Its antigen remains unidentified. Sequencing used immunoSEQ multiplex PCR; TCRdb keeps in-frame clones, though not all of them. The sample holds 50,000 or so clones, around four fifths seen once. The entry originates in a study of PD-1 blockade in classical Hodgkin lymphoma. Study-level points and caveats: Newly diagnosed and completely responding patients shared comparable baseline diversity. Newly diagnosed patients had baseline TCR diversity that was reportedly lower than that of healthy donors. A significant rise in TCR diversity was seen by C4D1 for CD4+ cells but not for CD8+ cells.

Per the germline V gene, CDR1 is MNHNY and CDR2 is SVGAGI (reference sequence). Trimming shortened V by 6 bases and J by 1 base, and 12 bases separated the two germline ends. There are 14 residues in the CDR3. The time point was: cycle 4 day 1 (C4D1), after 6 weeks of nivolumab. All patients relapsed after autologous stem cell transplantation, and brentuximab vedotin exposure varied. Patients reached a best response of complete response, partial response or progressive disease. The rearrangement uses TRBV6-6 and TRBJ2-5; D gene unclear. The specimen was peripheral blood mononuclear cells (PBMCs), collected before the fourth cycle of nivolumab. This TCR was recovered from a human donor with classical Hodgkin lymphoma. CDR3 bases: TGTGCCAGCAGAAGCCAAAGGCTCCAAGAGACCCAGTACTTC. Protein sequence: CASRSQRLQETQYF.